The 10 T cell receptor beta chains in this list originate from one sample, sequenced in a study of CD8+ T cells in alopecia areata (dated by TCRdb to 2016 to 2019). The meaning of the sample's time point label: more than 3 weeks on oral tofacitinib. The label giving this sample's treatment or condition can be read as: oral pan-JAK inhibitor, 5-10 mg twice daily. The library was generated by the immunoSEQ multiplex PCR assay. RNA was extracted from all samples and reverse transcribed into cDNA as template for TCR sequencing. Entries here come from immuneACCESS through TCRdb and include only in-frame sequences with V and J called. Some clones fail to appear in such tables; in the studies checked, an unresolved V gene covers under half of the shortfall, and the cause of the remainder is unknown. For this sample there are 100,000 to 150,000 clones; 60% to 65% appear just once. Jointly, the top ten make up more than 5.5% of the sample.

The sequencing used CD4+ T cells sorted from blood, collected at week 4, from a patient treated with tofacitinib. All receptors come from a human donor with alopecia areata.

This clone has only a few counts. This chain joins TRBV27 and TRBJ1-1; 7 nucleotides match TRBD1. Germline V gives CDR1 MNHEY, CDR2 SMNVEV (reference sequence). Losses at the gene ends were 9 bases for V and 3 bases for J; bases not matched to a gene: 7. The CDR3 loop spans 13 amino acids. The CDR3 coding sequence is TGTGCCAGTTTCACAGGGGTGGACACTGAAGCTTTCTTT. It yields the protein CASFTGVDTEAFF.

This clone was seen a single time. The CDR3 reads CASSFVQGGSPLHF. The CDR3 DNA reads as TGCGCCAGCAGCTTCGTACAGGGGGGGTCACCCCTCCACTTT. This sequence joins TRBV5-1 and TRBJ1-6, with 8 bases lining up with TRBD1. The J segment lost 10 bases and the V segment lost 2 bases, leaving 5 bases of the junction unmatched. The CDR3 has 14 amino acids. Germline V gene data show CDR1 as SGHRS and CDR2 as YFSETQ.

The chain has TRBV5-4 and TRBJ2-1; possible D gene TRBD1, 6 bases. Trimming pared 1 base from V and 7 bases from J, leaving 15 bases between. CDR1 is SGHNT and CDR2 is YYREEE in the germline V gene (reference sequence). CDR3 length: 15 residues. CDR3 sequence reads: CASSLQGNLGNEQFF. DNA for the CDR3: TGTGCCAGCAGCTTGCAGGGGAACCTAGGGAATGAGCAGTTCTTC.

CDR3 protein: CASKKGNTEAFF. CDR3 nucleotides: TGCGCCAGCAAAAAGGGGAACACTGAAGCTTTCTTT. The gene calls are TRBV5-1 and TRBJ1-1; D gene unclear. Germline values: CDR1 SGHRS, CDR2 YFSETQ. Trimming cost V 6 bases and J 1 base, with 7 bases left between them. The CDR3 contains 12 residues. Looking up the rest from reference TRBV5-1 and TRBJ1-1 gives the full variable domain: KAGVTQTPRYLIKTRGQQVTLSCSPISGHRSVSWYQQTPGQGLQFLFEYFSETQRNKGNFPGRFSGRQFSNSRSEMNVSTLELGDSALYLCASKKGNTEAFFGQGTRLTVV.

This clone was detected a few times. The V call is TRBV2, the J call TRBJ2-1; D remains ambiguous. The V and J ends lost 7 bases and 6 bases respectively, with 7 bases between them. This CDR3 is 11 amino acids long. The germline V gene has CDR1 SNHLY and CDR2 FYNNEI. The DNA of the CDR3 is TGTGCCAGCAAGTATTCCAATGAGCAGTTCTTC. Amino acid sequence: CASKYSNEQFF.

DNA of the CDR3: TGTGCCTGGAGTGTGGGACAAGTCTATGGCTACACCTTC. This codes for CAWSVGQVYGYTF. The V and J genes are TRBV30 and TRBJ1-2; a weak D match, TRBD1 (6 bases). Trimming shortened V by 0 bases and J by 4 bases, and 9 bases separated the two germline ends. The germline V gene encodes CDR1 GTSNPN and CDR2 SVGIG (reference sequence). There are 13 residues in the CDR3. Drawing the rest from reference TRBV30 and TRBJ1-2, the complete variable domain is SQTIHQWPATLVQPVGSPLSLECTVEGTSNPNLYWYRQAAGRGLQLLFYSVGIGQISSEVPQNLSASRPQDRQFILSSKKLLLSDSGFYLCAWSVGQVYGYTFGSGTRLTVV.

This clone was picked up a small number of times. CDR3: CASTLDTEAFF. For the CDR3, the DNA is TGTGCCAGCACCCTGGACACTGAAGCTTTCTTT. The J gene is TRBJ1-1, the V gene TRBV18; D is unclear. The CDR3 extends over 11 amino acids. V lost 8 bases and J 3 bases, leaving 7 bases between the germline ends. Germline assignment: CDR1 KGHSH and CDR2 LQKENI. The full variable domain, in which reference TRBV18 and TRBJ1-1 provide the parts outside the CDR3, is NAGVMQNPRHLVRRRGQEARLRCSPMKGHSHVYWYRQLPEEGLKFMVYLQKENIIDESGMPKERFSAEFPKEGPSILRIQQVVRGDSAAYFCASTLDTEAFFGQGTRLTVV.

This clone was detected a few times. The chain is built from TRBV29-1 and TRBJ2-5; D ambiguous. With 7 bases removed from V and 0 bases from J, the gap between germline ends came to 9 bases. Germline CDR1 is SQVTM and CDR2 is ANQGSEA. The CDR3 length is 12 residues. The CDR3 reads CSAAVNQETQYF. For the CDR3, the DNA is TGCAGCGCCGCGGTCAACCAAGAGACCCAGTACTTC.

This clone appeared a few times. The chain has TRBV7-2 and TRBJ2-5; 7 bases agree with TRBD2. Germline assignment: CDR1 SGHTA and CDR2 FQGNSA. The V segment lost 4 bases and the J segment 7 bases; nucleotides outside the gene matches: 9. This CDR3 region has 14 residues. For the CDR3, the DNA is TGTGCCAGCAGCTCCTTGGGGACTACCAGGACCCAGTACTTC. Its protein is CASSSLGTTRTQYF.

The chain employs TRBV2 and TRBJ2-5; D gene ambiguous. V was clipped by 3 bases and J by 5 bases, with 10 bases between them. The CDR3 is 13 residues long. CDR1 SNHLY and CDR2 FYNNEI come from the germline V gene. CDR3 residues: CASSEKLGETQYF. The CDR3, as DNA: TGTGCCAGCAGTGAGAAATTGGGGGAGACCCAGTACTTC.